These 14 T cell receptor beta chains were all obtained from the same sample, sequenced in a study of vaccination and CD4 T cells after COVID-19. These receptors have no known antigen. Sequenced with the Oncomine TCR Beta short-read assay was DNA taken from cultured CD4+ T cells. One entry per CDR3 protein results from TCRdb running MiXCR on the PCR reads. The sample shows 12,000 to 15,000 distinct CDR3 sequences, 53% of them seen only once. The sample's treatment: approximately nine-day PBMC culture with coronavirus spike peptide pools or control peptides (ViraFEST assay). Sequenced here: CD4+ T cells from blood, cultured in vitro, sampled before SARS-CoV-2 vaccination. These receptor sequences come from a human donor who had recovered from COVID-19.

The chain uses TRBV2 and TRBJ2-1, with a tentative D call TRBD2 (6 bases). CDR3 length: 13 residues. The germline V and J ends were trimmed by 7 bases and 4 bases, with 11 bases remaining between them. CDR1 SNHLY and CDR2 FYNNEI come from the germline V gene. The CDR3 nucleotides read TGTGCCAGCAACCGGGACTTGTACAATGAGCAGTTCTTC. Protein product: CASNRDLYNEQFF.

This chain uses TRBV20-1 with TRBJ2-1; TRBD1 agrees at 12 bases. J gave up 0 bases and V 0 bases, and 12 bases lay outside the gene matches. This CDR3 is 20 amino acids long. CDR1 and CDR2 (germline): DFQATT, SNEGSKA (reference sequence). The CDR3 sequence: CSARDSGTGGTSISYNEQFF. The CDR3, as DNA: TGCAGTGCTAGAGACTCCGGGACAGGGGGCACTTCTATCTCCTACAATGAGCAGTTCTTC.

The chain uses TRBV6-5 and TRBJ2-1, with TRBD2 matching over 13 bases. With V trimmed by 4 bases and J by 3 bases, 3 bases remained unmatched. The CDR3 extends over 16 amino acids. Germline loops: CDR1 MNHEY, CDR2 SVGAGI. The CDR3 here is CASSSRTSGSYNEQFF. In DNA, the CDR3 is TGTGCCAGCAGTTCTAGGACTAGCGGGAGCTACAATGAGCAGTTCTTC.

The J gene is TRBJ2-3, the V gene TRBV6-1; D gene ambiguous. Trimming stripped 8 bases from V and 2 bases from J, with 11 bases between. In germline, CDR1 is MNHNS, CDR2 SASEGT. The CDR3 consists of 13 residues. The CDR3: CASLRTSTDTQYF. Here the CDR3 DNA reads TGTGCCAGCTTAAGAACATCCACAGATACGCAGTATTTT.

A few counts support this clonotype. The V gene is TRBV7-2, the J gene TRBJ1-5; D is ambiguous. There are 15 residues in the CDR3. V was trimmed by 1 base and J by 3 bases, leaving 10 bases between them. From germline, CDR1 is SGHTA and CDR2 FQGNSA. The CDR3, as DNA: TGTGCCAGCAGCTTAGTAGCCCACCACAATCAGCCCCAGCATTTT. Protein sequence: CASSLVAHHNQPQHF.

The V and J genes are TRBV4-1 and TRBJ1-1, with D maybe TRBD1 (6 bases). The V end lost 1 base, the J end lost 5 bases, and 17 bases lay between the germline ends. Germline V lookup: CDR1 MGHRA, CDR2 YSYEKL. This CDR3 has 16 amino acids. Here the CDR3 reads CASSQGGGRSKTEAFF. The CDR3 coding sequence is TGCGCCAGCAGCCAAGGGGGGGGCCGGAGTAAAACTGAAGCTTTCTTT.

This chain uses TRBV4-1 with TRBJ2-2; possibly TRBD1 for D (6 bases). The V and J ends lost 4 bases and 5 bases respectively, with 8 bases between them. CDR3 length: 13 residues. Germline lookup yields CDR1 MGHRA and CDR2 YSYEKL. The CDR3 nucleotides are TGCGCCAGCAGCCCCCAGGGGACCGGGGAGCTGTTTTTT. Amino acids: CASSPQGTGELFF.

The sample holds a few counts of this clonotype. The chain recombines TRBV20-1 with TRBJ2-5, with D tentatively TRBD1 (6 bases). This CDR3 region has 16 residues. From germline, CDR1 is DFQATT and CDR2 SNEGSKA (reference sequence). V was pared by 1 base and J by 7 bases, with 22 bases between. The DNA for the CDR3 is TGCAGTGCTAGAGTTATGACGCGACAGGTTTCTCGGACCCAGTACTTC. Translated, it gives CSARVMTRQVSRTQYF.

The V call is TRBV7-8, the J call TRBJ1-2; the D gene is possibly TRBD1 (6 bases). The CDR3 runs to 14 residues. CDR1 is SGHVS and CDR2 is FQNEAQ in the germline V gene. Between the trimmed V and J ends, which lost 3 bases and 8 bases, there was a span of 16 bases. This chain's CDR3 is CASSFGTLAPGYTF. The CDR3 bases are TGTGCCAGCAGCTTTGGGACACTCGCTCCGGGCTACACCTTC.

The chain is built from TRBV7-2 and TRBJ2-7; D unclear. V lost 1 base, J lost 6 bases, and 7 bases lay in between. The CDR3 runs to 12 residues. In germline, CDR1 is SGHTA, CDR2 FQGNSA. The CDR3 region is CASSLVSSEQYF. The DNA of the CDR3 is TGTGCCAGCAGCTTAGTATCTAGCGAGCAGTACTTC.

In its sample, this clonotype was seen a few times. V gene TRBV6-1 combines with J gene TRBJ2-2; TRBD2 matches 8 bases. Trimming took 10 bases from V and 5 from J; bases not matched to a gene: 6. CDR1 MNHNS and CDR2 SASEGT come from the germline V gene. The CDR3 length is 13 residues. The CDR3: CATGGTRTGELFF. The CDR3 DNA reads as TGTGCCACGGGGGGGACGCGGACCGGGGAGCTGTTTTTT.

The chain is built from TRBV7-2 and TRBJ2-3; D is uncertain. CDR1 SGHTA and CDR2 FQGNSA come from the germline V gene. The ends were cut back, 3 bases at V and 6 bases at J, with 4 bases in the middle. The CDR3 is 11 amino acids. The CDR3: CASSFGDTQYF. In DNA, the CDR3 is TGTGCCAGCAGCTTTGGGGATACGCAGTATTTT.

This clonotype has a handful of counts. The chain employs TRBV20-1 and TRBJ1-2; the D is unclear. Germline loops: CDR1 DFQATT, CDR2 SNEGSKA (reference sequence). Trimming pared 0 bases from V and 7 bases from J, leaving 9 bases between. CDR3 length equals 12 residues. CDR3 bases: TGCAGTGCTAGAGATAGGCAAGTTGGCTACACCTTC. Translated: CSARDRQVGYTF.

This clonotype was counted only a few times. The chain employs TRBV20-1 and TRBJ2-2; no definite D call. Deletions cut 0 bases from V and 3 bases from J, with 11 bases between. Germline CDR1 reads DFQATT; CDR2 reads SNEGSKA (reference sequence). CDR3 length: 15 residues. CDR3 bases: TGCAGTGCTAGAGACATTAGATGGGACACCGGGGAGCTGTTTTTT. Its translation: CSARDIRWDTGELFF.